This TCR beta chain was recorded in a study of regulatory T cells in long-lasting Graves disease (dated by TCRdb to the early 2020s). About the investigation overall: Antithyroid drugs had been taken for less than 3 months by newly diagnosed Graves' disease patients. This study used TCR sequencing and RNA sequencing of peripheral blood to compare persistent Graves' disease patients against newly diagnosed Graves' disease patients. The study was conducted in China and was registered as a clinical trial. A total of about 33 samples underwent TCR sequencing: about 13 from persistent and some 20 from newly diagnosed Graves' disease patients. Broad study findings and their caveats: Peripheral blood alone was examined, since thyroid tissue, which constituted the primary lesion, could not be accessed. TRBV28, TRBJ1-2 and TRBJ2-5 were preferentially used in persistent disease, while TRBV20-1 and TRBJ2-1 were favored in newly diagnosed disease. Patients with persistent disease shared more public clonotypes (approximately 2,500) than newly diagnosed patients did (around 980). Sequencing and analysis were limited to the TCR beta chain. The authors noted that the small sample size was a limitation that may lower accuracy. Compared with newly diagnosed patients, persistent Graves' disease patients had lower TCR Shannon entropy and fewer highly expanded clones, which suggests clonal expansion.

CDR1 and CDR2 are drawn from the germline V gene: SGHRS, YFSETQ. Taken from cysteine to phenylalanine, the CDR3 has 15 residues. Here the CDR3 DNA is all that survives: 45 bases in frame from base 1. V and J are truncated by 2 bases and 1 base respectively, leaving an intervening sequence of 10 bases. Taken with the paper, the label for time point translates to: newly diagnosed GD, antithyroid drugs for less than 3 months. RNA was extracted from PBMCs in TRIzol for both TCR sequencing and RNA sequencing. The diagnosis of Graves' disease followed American Thyroid Association guidelines. The patients came from an endocrinology department in Xi'an, China. Each patient gave approximately 9.7 milliliters of peripheral blood, collected in an EDTA anticoagulant tube. Ficoll Paque Plus density gradient separation was used to isolate PBMCs, and no additional T cell sorting was done. An Agilent 2100 Bioanalyzer and agarose gel were used to assess RNA quality, and a NanoDrop 2000 was used to measure RNA concentration.

As regards this clonotype: What antigen it recognizes has not been identified. No base qualities exist here, and no much larger clone lies one base off it.

Library construction relied on multiplex PCR. The sequencer was an Illumina HiSeq 4000. iRepertoire HTBI primers and Arm-PCR amplification of CDR3 regions were used to construct TCR beta libraries. Before sequencing, the PCR products underwent gel purification. In the original analysis: Gene usage analysis of CDR3 amino acid clonotypes used the roughly 60 TRBV and 14 to 15 TRBJ segments found across samples. COPE and FqMerger were used to merge filtered high-quality paired reads into contigs. BLAST was used to align contigs to IMGT TRBV, TRBD and TRBJ reference genes, with CDR3 defined following IMGT. Any clonotype with a frequency above 0.1% was classified as a highly expanded clone. Shannon entropy was used to measure repertoire diversity, and the Gini coefficient was used to measure V-J evenness. Clonotypes shared by more than one individual were considered public. TCRdb took the public reads, trimmed them with fastp at Q25, ran MiXCR for clone calling and kept in-frame beta chains. Here each entry gathers all rows of one CDR3 protein and keeps the most common genes and DNA. The V and J calls and clone size are TCRdb's, not the authors'. A total of about 540,000 distinct CDR3 sequences appear in this sample, 13% of them only once. The top ten constitute approximately 9.3% of the sample.

These sequences were also reported in another study, on T cells in Graves' hyperthyroidism and ophthalmopathy. From that second study: Stable Graves' hyperthyroidism was defined as no progression to ophthalmopathy during 18 months of follow-up. Hyperthyroidism patients were aged 18 to 65 years and newly diagnosed, with disease duration of less than 2 months. Patients with uncontrolled infections, other autoimmune diseases, pregnancy or lactation were excluded. Clinical symptoms, serum thyroxine and TRAb, thyroid ultrasound, and orbital computed tomography formed the basis for the diagnoses. The first round of RT-PCR for the TCR CDR3 was performed with the HTBI primer set and the Qiagen OneStep RT-PCR kit. Blood samples also contained most of the expanded thyroid clonotypes (frequency above 0.001), which suggests that blood repertoires may reflect thyroid immune responses. Ophthalmopathy was separated from stable hyperthyroidism by a 13 V-J signature model, with roughly 88% sensitivity and about 84% specificity obtained in cross-validation and 80%/75% obtained in testing. During validation, the model predicted progression to ophthalmopathy a median of approximately 7 months ahead of onset, with around 65% sensitivity and around 73% specificity. TCR V-J signatures able to tell the groups apart were searched for in a discovery cohort of 100 patients, of whom about 40 had Graves' ophthalmopathy and about 60 had stable Graves' hyperthyroidism. Prospective prediction of ophthalmopathy was tested in an independent validation cohort consisting of some 18 hyperthyroidism patients and 17 patients who later progressed to ophthalmopathy. The approximately 100 discovery patients were randomly divided into training and test sets at a 7:3 ratio. In addition, the study compared T-cell repertoires in thyroid tissue and in blood from five to seven Graves' hyperthyroidism patients. Once sampling was done, hyperthyroidism patients were given methimazole at a starting dose of 30 mg daily, whereas ophthalmopathy patients were given high-dose intravenous methylprednisolone. Libraries were constructed in a second round of multiplex PCR, after which size selection and purification were performed. The libraries were sequenced on an Illumina HiSeq2000 using paired-end 100 bp reads. SOAPnuke was used to process the raw data, with reads discarded if the reads contained adapters or uncalled bases, had a mean Phred below 15, or lacked an exact constant-primer or identifier match. COPE v1.2.5 was used to merge the high-quality paired reads, and each unique nucleotide sequence was defined as a clonotype. Clonotypes were aligned to IMGT TRBV, TRBD and TRBJ reference segments using MiTCR v1.1. Only V-J combinations with frequency above 0.0001, covering 98% to 99.2% of repertoires, were analysed. A TCS score was defined as the ratio between F50 (clonal expansion) and ExV (chaos), using BLOSUM62-based TCRdist between CDR3 peptides within each V-J. Welch's t-statistics and random forest reduced 500 to 550 V-J features to around 14, which were used in a naive Bayes classifier (R e1071). No statistical method was used to fix the sample size in advance, and group allocation was not hidden from the investigators. The paper reports TCR Vbeta CDR3 sequencing of roughly 140 peripheral blood samples: fewer than 50 ophthalmopathy, roughly 80 hyperthyroidism and 17 progressor patients.

This receptor was identified in a man between 25 and 39 years old with Graves disease. Donor details come from another sample of the same person, matched by shared clones. The chain couples TRBV5-1 to TRBJ1-5, with the D gene not clear enough to name. The material was peripheral blood mononuclear cells (PBMCs), obtained at new diagnosis, from a patient treated with antithyroid drugs. The CDR3 reads as follows: CASSLSGESNQPQHF. The nucleotides read TGCGCCAGCAGCTTATCCGGGGAGAGCAATCAGCCCCAGCATTTT.